This TCR beta chain is drawn from a study of CD8+ T cells in alopecia areata. In the study overall: Dosing spanned 6 to 18 months on tofacitinib, then 6 months off drug. Notes on the study in general: Higher clonality was seen in lesional scalp than in normal scalp, especially in alopecia totalis/universalis. Normal-skin resident alphabeta T cells also appear among scalp sample sequences.

It was cDNA, reverse transcribed from extracted RNA, that served as the sequencing template. The protocol was immunoSEQ multiplex PCR, while the TCRdb copy is restricted to in-frame clones and leaves out a portion. The repertoire holds about 250,000 clones, around three fifths seen once, with about 0.9% in the top ten. Turning to this clone: Antigen specificity is unknown.

The treatment: oral pan-JAK inhibitor, 5-10 mg twice daily. The CDR3 spans 13 residues. The germline V and J ends were trimmed by 3 bases and 6 bases, with 12 bases remaining between them. Germline values: CDR1 SGDLS, CDR2 YYNGEE. The receptor comes from a human donor with alopecia areata. This specimen consisted of CD4+ T cells sorted from blood, obtained around week 54, from a patient treated with tofacitinib. J is TRBJ1-1 and V is TRBV9; the D gene is possibly TRBD1 (6 bases). CDR3 nucleotides: TGTGCCAGCAGCGCCGAGGAGGGGGCTGAAGCTTTCTTT. Translating gives CASSAEEGAEAFF.